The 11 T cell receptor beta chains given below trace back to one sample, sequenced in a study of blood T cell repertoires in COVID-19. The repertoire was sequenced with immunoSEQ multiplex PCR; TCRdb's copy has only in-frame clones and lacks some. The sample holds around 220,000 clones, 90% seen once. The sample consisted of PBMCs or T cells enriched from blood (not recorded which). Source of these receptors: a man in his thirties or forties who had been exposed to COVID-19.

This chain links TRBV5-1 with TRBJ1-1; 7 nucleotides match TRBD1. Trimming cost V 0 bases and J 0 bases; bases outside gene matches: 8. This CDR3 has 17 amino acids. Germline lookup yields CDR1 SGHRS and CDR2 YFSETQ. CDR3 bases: TGCGCCAGCAGCTTGGAAGGCCCGGGACAGATGAACACTGAAGCTTTCTTT. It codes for CASSLEGPGQMNTEAFF.

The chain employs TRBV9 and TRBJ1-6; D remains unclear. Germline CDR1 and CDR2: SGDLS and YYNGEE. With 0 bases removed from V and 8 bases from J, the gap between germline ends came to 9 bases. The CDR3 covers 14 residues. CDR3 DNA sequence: TGTGCCAGCAGCGTAGCCCCCTCCCATTCACCCCTCCACTTT. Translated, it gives CASSVAPSHSPLHF.

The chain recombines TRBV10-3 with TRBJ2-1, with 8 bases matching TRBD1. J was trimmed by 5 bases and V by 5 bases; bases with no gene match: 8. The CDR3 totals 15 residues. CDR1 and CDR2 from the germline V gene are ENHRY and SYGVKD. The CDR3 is CAISKDRGIDNEQFF. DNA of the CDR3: TGTGCCATCAGTAAAGACAGGGGAATTGACAATGAGCAGTTCTTC.

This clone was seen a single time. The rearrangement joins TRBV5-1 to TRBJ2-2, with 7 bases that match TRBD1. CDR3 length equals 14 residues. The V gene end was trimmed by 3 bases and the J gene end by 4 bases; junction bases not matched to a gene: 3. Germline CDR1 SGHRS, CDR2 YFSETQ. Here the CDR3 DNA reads TGCGCCAGCAGCTGGGCAGGGGGCACCGGGGAGCTGTTTTTT. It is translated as CASSWAGGTGELFF.

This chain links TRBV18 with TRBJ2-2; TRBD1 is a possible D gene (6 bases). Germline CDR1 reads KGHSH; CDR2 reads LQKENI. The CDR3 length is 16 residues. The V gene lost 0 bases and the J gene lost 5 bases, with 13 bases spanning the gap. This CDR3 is CASSPPTRRGTGELFF. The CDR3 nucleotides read TGTGCCAGCTCACCACCGACGAGAAGGGGGACCGGGGAGCTGTTTTTT.

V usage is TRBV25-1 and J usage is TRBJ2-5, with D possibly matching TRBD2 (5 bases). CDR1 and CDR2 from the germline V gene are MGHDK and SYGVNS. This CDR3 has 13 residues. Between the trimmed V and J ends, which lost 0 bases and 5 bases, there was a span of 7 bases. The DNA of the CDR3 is TGTGCCAGCAGTGAATATCGGGGTGAGACCCAGTACTTC. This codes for CASSEYRGETQYF.

CDR3 bases: TGTGCCAGCAGCTTAAGGCGGACAGATACGCAGTATTTT. This codes for CASSLRRTDTQYF. This sequence joins TRBV11-2 and TRBJ2-3; no reliable D call. Per germline, CDR1 SGHAT and CDR2 FQNNGV. The CDR3 is 13 amino acids. V was shortened by 2 bases and J by 3 bases, with 6 bases between the two germline ends.

CDR3 nucleotides: TGCGCCAGCAGCCAAGACACAGGGGCCTACAATGAGCAGTTCTTC. Its protein is CASSQDTGAYNEQFF. The gene calls are TRBV4-1 and TRBJ2-1, with TRBD1 matching 7 bases. Germline V CDR1 and CDR2: MGHRA, YSYEKL. Losses at the gene ends were 0 bases for V and 2 bases for J; bases not matched to a gene: 1. This CDR3 is built from 15 residues.

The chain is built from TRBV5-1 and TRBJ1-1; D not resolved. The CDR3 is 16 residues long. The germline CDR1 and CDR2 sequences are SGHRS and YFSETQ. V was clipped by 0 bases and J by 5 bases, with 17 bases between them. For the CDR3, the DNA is TGCGCCAGCAGCTTGGAAGGTGGGCTGGGCCCGACTGAAGCTTTCTTT. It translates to CASSLEGGLGPTEAFF.

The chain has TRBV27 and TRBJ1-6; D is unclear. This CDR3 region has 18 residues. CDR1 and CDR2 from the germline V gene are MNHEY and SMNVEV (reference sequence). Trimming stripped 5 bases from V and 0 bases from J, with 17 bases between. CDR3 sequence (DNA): TGTGCCAGCAGTCTCTGGGCGCCCGGGAGCTCCTATAATTCACCCCTCCACTTT. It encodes CASSLWAPGSSYNSPLHF.

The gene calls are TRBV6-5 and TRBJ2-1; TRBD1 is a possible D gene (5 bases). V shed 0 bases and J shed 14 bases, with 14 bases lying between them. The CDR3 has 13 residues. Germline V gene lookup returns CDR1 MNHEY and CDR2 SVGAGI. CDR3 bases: TGTGCCAGCAGTTACTCGCTCCAGGGAAATGAGTTCTTC. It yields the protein CASSYSLQGNEFF.